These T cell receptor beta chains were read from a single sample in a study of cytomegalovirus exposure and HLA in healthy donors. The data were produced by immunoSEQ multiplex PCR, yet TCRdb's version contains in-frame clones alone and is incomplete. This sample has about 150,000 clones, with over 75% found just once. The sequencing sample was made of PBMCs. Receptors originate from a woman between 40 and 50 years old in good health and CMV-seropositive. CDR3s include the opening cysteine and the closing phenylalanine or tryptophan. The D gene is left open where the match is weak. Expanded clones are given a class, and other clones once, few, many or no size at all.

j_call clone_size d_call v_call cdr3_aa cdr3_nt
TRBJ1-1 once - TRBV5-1 CASKPRDGGENTEAFF TGCGCCAGCAAGCCCCGGGACGGGGGGGAGAACACTGAAGCTTTCTTT
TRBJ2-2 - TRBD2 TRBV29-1 CSVFSAGGNTGELFF TGCAGCGTTTTCTCGGCGGGAGGGAACACCGGGGAGCTGTTTTTT
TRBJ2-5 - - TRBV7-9 CASSSSETQYF TGTGCCAGCAGCTCCTCAGAGACCCAGTACTTC
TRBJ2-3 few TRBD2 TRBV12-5 CASAWREWTDTQYF TGTGCTAGTGCTTGGCGGGAGTGGACAGATACGCAGTATTTT
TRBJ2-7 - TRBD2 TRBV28 CASIPPAGDSYYEQYF TGTGCCAGCATCCCGCCGGCGGGGGACTCATACTACGAGCAGTACTTC
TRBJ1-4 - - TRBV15 CATSREGEGGEKLFF TGTGCCACCAGCAGGGAAGGGGAAGGGGGTGAAAAACTGTTTTTT
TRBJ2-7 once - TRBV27 CASSLREDYEQYF TGTGCCAGCAGTCTCAGGGAGGATTACGAGCAGTACTTC
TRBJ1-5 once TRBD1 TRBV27 CASSPLWTGSQPQHF TGTGCCAGCAGTCCGCTATGGACAGGGAGTCAGCCCCAGCATTTT
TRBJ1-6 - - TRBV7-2 CASSLTGRDSPLHF TGTGCCAGCAGCTTAACAGGGCGGGATTCACCCCTCCACTTT
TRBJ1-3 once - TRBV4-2 CASSHPGNSGNTIYF TGTGCCAGCAGCCATCCGGGGAACTCTGGAAACACCATATATTTT
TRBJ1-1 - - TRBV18 CASSEMGQNTEAFF TGTGCCAGCTCAGAAATGGGACAGAACACTGAAGCTTTCTTT
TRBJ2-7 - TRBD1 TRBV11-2 CASSRKGQQNYEQYF TGTGCCAGCAGCAGGAAGGGACAGCAAAATTACGAGCAGTACTTC
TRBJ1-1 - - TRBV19 CASTVGRGTEAFF TGTGCCAGTACGGTGGGGAGGGGCACTGAAGCTTTCTTT
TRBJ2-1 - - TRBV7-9 CASSLGWLDTHNEQFF TGTGCCAGCAGCTTAGGGTGGTTGGACACACACAATGAGCAGTTCTTC
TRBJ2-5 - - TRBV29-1 CSVDRGGSQETQYF TGCAGCGTTGACAGGGGCGGCAGCCAAGAGACCCAGTACTTC
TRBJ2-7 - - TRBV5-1 CASSSGDSYEQYF TGCGCCAGCAGTTCGGGGGATTCCTACGAGCAGTACTTC
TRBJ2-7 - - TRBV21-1 CASSKAWTSGRAREQYF TGTGCCAGCAGCAAAGCGTGGACTAGCGGGAGGGCGAGGGAGCAGTACTTC
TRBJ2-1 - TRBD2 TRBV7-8 CASSLRGREQFF TGTGCCAGCAGCTTACGCGGGAGGGAGCAGTTCTTC
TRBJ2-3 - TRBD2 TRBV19 CASTLSPLAGAATDTQYF TGTGCCAGTACTCTATCCCCTCTAGCGGGAGCTGCCACAGATACGCAGTATTTT
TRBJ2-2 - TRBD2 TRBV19 CASSIGGTSFTGELFF TGTGCCAGTAGTATTGGCGGGACTAGCTTCACCGGGGAGCTGTTTTTT
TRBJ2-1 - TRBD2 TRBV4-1 CASSQREGLAGRDEQFF TGCGCCAGCAGCCAGAGGGAGGGTCTAGCGGGCCGGGACGAGCAGTTCTTC
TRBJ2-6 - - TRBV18 CASSPGALGANVLTF TGTGCCAGCTCACCAGGGGCGTTGGGGGCCAACGTCCTGACTTTC
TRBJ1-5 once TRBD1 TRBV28 CASSSGQGYNQPQHF TGTGCCAGCAGCTCTGGACAGGGCTACAATCAGCCCCAGCATTTT
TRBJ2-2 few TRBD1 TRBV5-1 CASSAGQERTGELFF TGCGCCAGCAGCGCGGGACAGGAGCGCACCGGGGAGCTGTTTTTT
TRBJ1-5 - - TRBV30 CAWSKGGSQPQHF TGTGCCTGGAGCAAAGGAGGAAGTCAGCCCCAGCATTTT
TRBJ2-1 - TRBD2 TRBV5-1 CASWDLAGGYNEQFF TGCGCCAGCTGGGATTTAGCGGGAGGGTACAATGAGCAGTTCTTC
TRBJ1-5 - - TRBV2 CASREGIPGGEPQHF TGTGCCAGCAGGGAAGGTATCCCGGGGGGAGAGCCCCAGCATTTT
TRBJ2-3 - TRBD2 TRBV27 CASSLAGGTTDTQYF TGTGCCAGCAGTTTAGCGGGAGGGACTACAGATACGCAGTATTTT
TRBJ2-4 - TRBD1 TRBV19 CASSIGGQGAAKNIQYF TGTGCCAGTAGTATAGGAGGACAGGGGGCTGCCAAAAACATTCAGTACTTC
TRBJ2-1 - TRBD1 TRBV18 CASSQDRGYNEQFF TGTGCCAGCTCACAAGACAGGGGCTACAATGAGCAGTTCTTC
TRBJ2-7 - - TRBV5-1 CASSLARGSYEQYF TGCGCCAGCAGCTTGGCCAGGGGATCGTACGAGCAGTACTTC
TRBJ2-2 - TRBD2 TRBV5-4 CASSPGGIVAGELFF TGTGCCAGCAGCCCCGGGGGGATTGTCGCCGGGGAGCTGTTTTTT
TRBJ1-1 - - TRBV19 CASSTDGGEAFF TGCGCCAGTAGCACTGACGGGGGGGAAGCTTTCTTT
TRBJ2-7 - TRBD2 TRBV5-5 CASSSTSGPYEQYF TGTGCCAGCAGCTCGACTAGCGGACCCTACGAGCAGTACTTC
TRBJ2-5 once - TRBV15 CATSREVGGEETQYF TGTGCCACCAGCAGAGAAGTGGGTGGGGAGGAGACCCAGTACTTC
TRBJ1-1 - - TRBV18 CASSQTGFTEAFF TGTGCCAGCTCACAAACAGGGTTTACTGAAGCTTTCTTT
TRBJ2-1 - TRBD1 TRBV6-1 CASSESWDRIYNEQFF TGTGCCAGCAGTGAAAGTTGGGACAGGATATACAATGAGCAGTTCTTC
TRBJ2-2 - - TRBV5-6 CASSLGRGRRFTGELFF TGTGCCAGCAGCTTAGGTCGCGGCAGAAGATTCACCGGGGAGCTGTTTTTT
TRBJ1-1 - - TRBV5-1 CASSLGHAEAFF TGCGCCAGCAGCTTGGGGCACGCTGAAGCTTTCTTT
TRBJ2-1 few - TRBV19 CASSIGGGGNEQFF TGTGCCAGTAGTATCGGGGGAGGTGGGAATGAGCAGTTCTTC
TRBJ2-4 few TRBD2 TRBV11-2 CASSRTALLAGNIQYF TGTGCCAGCAGCCGAACCGCGTTACTAGCGGGAAACATTCAGTACTTC
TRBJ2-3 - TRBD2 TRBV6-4 CASSDLAGGPDTQYF TGTGCCAGCAGTGACTTAGCGGGAGGGCCGGATACGCAGTATTTT
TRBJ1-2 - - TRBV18 CASSPTGQTDYGYTF TGTGCCAGCTCACCAACAGGACAAACGGACTATGGCTACACCTTC
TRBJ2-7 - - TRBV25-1 CASSEGQGNYEQYF TGTGCCAGCAGTGAAGGTCAGGGGAACTACGAGCAGTACTTC
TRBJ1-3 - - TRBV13 CASSLVGDYQGNTIYF TGTGCCAGCAGCTTAGTAGGGGACTATCAAGGAAACACCATATATTTT